This T cell receptor beta chain was found in a study of lymphopenia after photon versus proton radiotherapy (dated by TCRdb to between 2018 and 2021). For context, the study as a whole: Photon and proton radiation therapy were compared by the study for their immunological effects in patients with gastrointestinal tumors who developed high-grade lymphopenia. A cohort of some 20 patients with gastrointestinal tumors who received either photon or proton therapy and subsequently developed lymphopenia was included. The study was designed to characterize how the impact on the immune system differs between the two radiation modalities.

Broader findings and caveats from the paper: Once the lymphocyte count had reached its nadir, the repertoires of photon-treated patients showed oligoclonal expansion, particularly of CD8+ Temra cells, and this expansion drove the decline in diversity. The survival association was examined only in patients who died, and the authors described better survival with proton therapy as a possibility, not as a demonstrated result. Across the cohort, an inverse correlation was found between a larger post-nadir drop in TCR diversity and overall survival time among patients who died. Proton-treated patients stayed relatively stable during treatment, while photon-treated patients lost naive T cells and TCR diversity and gained effector/memory populations.

The receptor library was made with the immunoSEQ multiplex PCR assay. Deep sequencing of rearranged TCR beta loci, alongside multiparametric flow cytometry, was used to profile T cell repertoires. TCRdb took over this immuneACCESS table, retaining in-frame rearrangements with V and J assigned. Such tables are incomplete; in checked studies, under half of the missing clones stem from an unresolved V gene, and the remainder is unexplained. This sample holds 150,000 to 200,000 clones; about 88% were observed only once. Approximately 4.8% of the sample is in the top ten clones. A note on this clone: The target of this receptor is not known. Nothing much larger sits one base from this clone, and base qualities are not available.

The CDR3 starts with the cysteine, ends with the phenylalanine, and has 14 residues. Only the CDR3 DNA is retained, 42 bases long and in frame from the first base. Reading the germline V gene (reference sequence) gives CDR1 MNHEY and CDR2 SMNVEV. V is trimmed back by 5 bases and J by 5 bases, and the junction contains 5 bases that no gene match accounts for. The sequence was obtained from a man between 45 and 60 years old with gastric cancer. This sequence uses TRBV27 and TRBJ1-4; TRBD1 lines up with 7 middle nucleotides. The sample here was peripheral blood, taken from a patient treated with photon-based radiotherapy. The nucleotides read TGTGCCAGCAGTCCGGGACAGAGAAATGAAAAACTGTTTTTT. This yields the protein CASSPGQRNEKLFF.